This T cell receptor (beta chain) was sequenced during a study of OX40 agonist ivuxolimab in advanced cancers. Background on the study: Dose-escalation patients were diagnosed with hepatocellular carcinoma, melanoma, renal cell cancer or head and neck cancer. Three patients responded partially, comprising one with hepatocellular carcinoma and two with cutaneous melanoma. General observations from the study: The investigators did not determine what antigen specificity the expanded peripheral T cells had.

CDR1 and CDR2 (germline): SGHAT, FQDESV (reference sequence). Trimming shortened V by 4 bases and J by 6 bases, and 15 bases separated the two germline ends. CDR3 length equals 14 residues. About this clone: The antigen remains undetermined.

This table comes from immunoSEQ multiplex PCR, and its TCRdb copy is limited to in-frame clones, with some not included. The sample shows approximately 69,000 clones, roughly nine tenths of them seen only once. The receptor's source is an adult with an advanced solid tumor such as melanoma, head and neck, liver or kidney cancer. The genes are TRBV11-1 and TRBJ1-2; unclear D gene. The sequencing here drew on CD4+ or CD8+ T cells sorted from blood, taken in a trial of the OX40 agonist ivuxolimab. CDR3 protein: CASSSIHRGDGYTF. The CDR3 DNA reads TGTGCCAGCAGCTCAATTCATAGAGGAGATGGCTACACCTTC.